The sequence of this TCR beta chain was determined in a study of CD8 T cells in Susac syndrome. It was with random hexamers that roughly 0.45 to 1 ug RNA was reverse transcribed. From the immunoSEQ multiplex PCR reads, TCRdb called clonotypes with MiXCR, one entry per CDR3 protein. Of about 190,000 distinct CDR3 sequences in the sample, approximately 94% were seen once. CDR3 size: 15 residues. The V end was cut by 2 bases, the J end by 1 base, with 12 bases between. CDR1 and CDR2 (germline): ENHRY, SYGVKD. The source of this sequence is a human donor in good health. The source material was CD4+ T cells from PBMCs. The rearrangement joins TRBV10-3 to TRBJ2-7; D is perhaps TRBD1 (5 bases). The CDR3 sequence is CAISERPDSSYEQYF. CDR3 bases: TGTGCCATCAGTGAGAGGCCCGACAGTTCCTACGAGCAGTACTTC.